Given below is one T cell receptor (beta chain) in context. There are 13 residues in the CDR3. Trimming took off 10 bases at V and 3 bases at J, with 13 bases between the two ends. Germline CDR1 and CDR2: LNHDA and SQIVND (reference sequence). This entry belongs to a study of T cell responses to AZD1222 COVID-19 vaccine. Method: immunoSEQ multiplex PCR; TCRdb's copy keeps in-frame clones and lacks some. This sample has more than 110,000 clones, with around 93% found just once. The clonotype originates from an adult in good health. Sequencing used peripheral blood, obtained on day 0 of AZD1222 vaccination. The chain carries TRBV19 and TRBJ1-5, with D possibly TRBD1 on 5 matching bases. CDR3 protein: CATRAALNQPQHF. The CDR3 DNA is TGTGCCACCAGGGCAGCCCTCAATCAGCCCCAGCATTTT.